The 7 T cell receptor beta chains reported below all come from one sample, sequenced in a study of T cell responses to AZD1222 COVID-19 vaccine. Produced via immunoSEQ multiplex PCR; TCRdb's table is partial and in-frame only. The listing records under 150,000 clones. Sequenced sample: peripheral blood. The receptor set was obtained from an adult in good health.

The chain carries TRBV27 and TRBJ1-5; D unresolved. The CDR3 sequence is 13 residues long. Germline V gene sequence: CDR1 MNHEY, CDR2 SMNVEV (reference sequence). V lost 2 bases to trimming and J lost 9 bases, with 11 bases between them. CDR3 protein: CASSLRENVPQHF. In DNA form, the CDR3 reads TGTGCCAGCAGTTTACGGGAAAATGTGCCCCAGCATTTT.

This chain links TRBV7-9 with TRBJ2-2; 9 bases are a match to TRBD1. The CDR3 runs 17 residues. The germline V gene has CDR1 SEHNR and CDR2 FQNEAQ (reference sequence). V shed 3 bases and J 8 bases; nucleotides not matched to a gene: 13. CDR3 bases: TGTGCCAGCAGCTTCGCACCCATAGGACAGGGGAAGGGGGAGCTGTTTTTT. This translates into CASSFAPIGQGKGELFF.

This chain uses TRBV19 with TRBJ1-5; a weak D match, TRBD1 (6 bases). The CDR3 is made up of 15 amino acids. The germline V gene has CDR1 LNHDA and CDR2 SQIVND (reference sequence). Trimming removed 3 bases from V and 3 bases from J, with 12 bases in between. CDR3 in amino acids: CASSIPGGLNQPQHF. The DNA for the CDR3 is TGTGCCAGTAGTATTCCCGGGGGCCTCAATCAGCCCCAGCATTTT.

The V and J genes are TRBV6-5 and TRBJ1-2; 7 bases agree with TRBD1. The germline gives CDR1 MNHEY, CDR2 SVGAGI. The CDR3 contains 12 residues. The trim removed 7 bases at V and 3 bases at J, leaving 2 bases unmatched. DNA of the CDR3: TGTGCCAGCACGACAGGGTACTATGGCTACACCTTC. Translating it yields CASTTGYYGYTF.

The chain is built from TRBV5-1 and TRBJ1-1; D is perhaps TRBD1 (5 bases). Trimming pared 0 bases from V and 4 bases from J, leaving 19 bases between. The CDR3 is made up of 17 amino acids. Germline CDR1 and CDR2: SGHRS and YFSETQ. This CDR3 reads CASSLAIGRGAITEAFF. CDR3 DNA sequence: TGCGCCAGCAGCTTGGCCATCGGGAGGGGTGCGATCACTGAAGCTTTCTTT.

V usage is TRBV6-1 and J usage is TRBJ1-3; 7 bases line up with TRBD1. Germline assignment: CDR1 MNHNS and CDR2 SASEGT. V shed 0 bases, J shed 4 bases, and the junction held 9 bases outside the gene matches. The CDR3 has 17 residues. For the CDR3, the DNA is TGTGCCAGCAGTGAAGCGCTGTGGGTGGGACAGGGAAACACCATATATTTT. It translates to CASSEALWVGQGNTIYF.

The CDR3 spells CAWSIFGSGTEAFF. For the CDR3, the DNA is TGTGCCTGGAGTATTTTCGGTAGCGGCACTGAAGCTTTCTTT. The rearrangement uses TRBV30 and TRBJ1-1; D unresolved. There are 14 residues in the CDR3. Germline CDR1 and CDR2: GTSNPN and SVGIG (reference sequence). With 2 bases removed from V and 4 bases from J, the gap between germline ends came to 14 bases.